These 11 T cell receptor beta chains were all obtained from the same sample, sequenced in a study of T cell responses to AZD1222 COVID-19 vaccine (dated by TCRdb to about 2021). Library creation used the immunoSEQ multiplex PCR assay. What TCRdb holds here is the immuneACCESS table cut down to in-frame rearrangements. Part of the clones is not present; checked against another copy, under half of the missing clones reflect an unresolved V gene, and the others are unexplained. The sample includes 80,000 to 100,000 clones, with 70% to 90% observed a single time. Together, the top ten hold over 10% of the sample. Per the publication, the time point label means: about 28 days (+/-7) after the second vaccine dose. The sequenced sample was peripheral blood, obtained 28 days after the second AZD1222 dose. All receptors come from an adult who received the AZD1222 COVID-19 vaccine.

The chain recombines TRBV28 with TRBJ2-3; D ambiguous. Trimming took off 10 bases at V and 2 bases at J, with 22 bases between the two ends. CDR3 size: 16 residues. Germline assignment: CDR1 MDHEN and CDR2 SYDVKM. The DNA for the CDR3 is TGTGCCACCGGAAAACGGACCGCCTACAACACAGATACGCAGTATTTT. This sequence encodes CATGKRTAYNTDTQYF.

V is TRBV14 and J is TRBJ2-7; D ambiguous. The CDR3 is 15 residues long. V was shortened by 8 bases and J by 1 base, with 18 bases between the two germline ends. Germline CDR1 SGHDN, CDR2 FVKESK. The CDR3 protein is CASRHMRPNSYEQYF. For the CDR3, the DNA is TGTGCCAGCCGGCATATGAGGCCTAATTCCTACGAGCAGTACTTC.

The chain combines TRBV7-3 with TRBJ2-1; 7 nucleotides agree with TRBD1. Germline lookup yields CDR1 SGHTA and CDR2 FQGTGA. The CDR3 totals 13 residues. V trimming: 3 bases; J trimming: 7 bases; junction bases outside the gene matches: 3. This chain's CDR3 is CASSLGTVNEQFF. CDR3 bases: TGTGCCAGCAGCTTGGGGACAGTAAATGAGCAGTTCTTC.

The rearrangement uses TRBV28 and TRBJ1-1; perhaps TRBD1 as D (5 bases). CDR3 length equals 14 residues. The germline CDR1 and CDR2 sequences are MDHEN and SYDVKM. Trimming pared 1 base from V and 11 bases from J, leaving 17 bases between. CDR3 region: CASSLLARGGRAFF. The CDR3 nucleotides read TGTGCCAGCAGTTTATTAGCCCGGGGCGGACGGGCTTTCTTT.

This clone showed up just once. This chain uses TRBV5-5 with TRBJ2-4; D call uncertain. The CDR3 length is 16 residues. The germline V and J ends were trimmed by 0 bases and 0 bases, with 10 bases remaining between them. CDR1 SGHKS and CDR2 YYEKEE come from the germline V gene (reference sequence). The CDR3 sequence is CASSLVADLAKNIQYF. As DNA, the CDR3 is TGTGCCAGCAGCTTGGTAGCAGACCTAGCCAAAAACATTCAGTACTTC.

In nucleotides, the CDR3 is TGTGCCAGCTCACCATCGGAAGGGGGATTGGGCCCCTACGAGCAGTACTTC. It is translated as CASSPSEGGLGPYEQYF. The chain recombines TRBV18 with TRBJ2-7; D perhaps matches TRBD1 (6 bases). CDR1 and CDR2 from the germline V gene are KGHSH and LQKENI. The CDR3 covers 17 residues. With 2 bases removed from V and 2 bases from J, the gap between germline ends came to 19 bases. Full variable domain (remainder filled in from reference TRBV18 and TRBJ2-7): NAGVMQNPRHLVRRRGQEARLRCSPMKGHSHVYWYRQLPEEGLKFMVYLQKENIIDESGMPKERFSAEFPKEGPSILRIQQVVRGDSAAYFCASSPSEGGLGPYEQYFGPGTRLTVT.

The rearrangement links TRBV28 to TRBJ1-5; possible D gene TRBD1, 5 bases. The CDR3 is 14 residues long. The V and J ends lost 2 bases and 2 bases respectively, with 7 bases between them. Looked up from germline, CDR1 is MDHEN and CDR2 is SYDVKM. The CDR3 loop is CASSLAGRNQPQHF. In DNA, the CDR3 is TGTGCCAGCAGTTTAGCAGGGCGCAATCAGCCCCAGCATTTT.

This chain uses TRBV18 with TRBJ2-2; 12 bases match TRBD2. The germline V gene has CDR1 KGHSH and CDR2 LQKENI. The CDR3 totals 16 residues. The trim removed 3 bases at V and 4 bases at J, leaving 3 bases unmatched. The CDR3 sequence: CASSPASGRVTGELFF. The CDR3 DNA is TGTGCCAGCTCACCGGCTAGCGGGAGGGTCACCGGGGAGCTGTTTTTT.

The V call is TRBV2, the J call TRBJ1-3, with TRBD1 matching 7 bases. Germline V gene lookup returns CDR1 SNHLY and CDR2 FYNNEI. The CDR3 contains 14 residues. Trimming cost V 8 bases and J 1 base; bases outside gene matches: 5. CDR3 protein: CASQQGFSGNTIYF. CDR3 bases: TGTGCCAGCCAACAGGGGTTTTCTGGAAACACCATATATTTT.

V gene TRBV5-8 combines with J gene TRBJ2-5, with 10 bases fitting TRBD2. The J segment lost 7 bases and the V segment lost 3 bases, leaving 12 bases of the junction unmatched. Germline V CDR1 and CDR2: SGHTS, YDEGEE. This CDR3 is 16 amino acids long. The CDR3 loop is CASSSDVAGGFGTQYF. The CDR3, as DNA: TGTGCCAGCAGCTCCGATGTAGCGGGGGGTTTTGGGACCCAGTACTTC.

The CDR3 region is CATSENEFGELFF. CDR3 bases: TGTGCCACCAGTGAAAATGAATTCGGGGAGCTGTTTTTT. This chain uses TRBV24-1 with TRBJ2-2; D not resolved. Germline CDR1 is KGHDR and CDR2 is SFDVKD. The CDR3 is made up of 13 amino acids. The V end lost 4 bases, the J end lost 7 bases, and 9 bases lay between the germline ends.